The 24 T cell receptor beta chains listed next were all sequenced from one sample in a study of regulatory T cells in long-lasting Graves disease. Construction of the TCR beta libraries employed iRepertoire HTBI primers in conjunction with Arm-PCR of CDR3 regions. Each CDR3 protein is one row after TCRdb ran MiXCR on the multiplex PCR reads. The table lists about 450,000 distinct CDR3 sequences, around 15% of them singletons. Time point noted: newly diagnosed GD, antithyroid drugs for less than 3 months. From PBMCs, RNA was extracted and then used to make the TCR library. Separately, the same data were catalogued under a study of T cells in Graves' hyperthyroidism and ophthalmopathy.

The sequences come from peripheral blood mononuclear cells (PBMCs), collected at new diagnosis, from a patient treated with antithyroid drugs. These receptors all stem from a woman aged 50 to 60 with Graves disease.

The V gene is TRBV2, the J gene TRBJ2-5, with 9 bases lining up with TRBD2. Germline lookup yields CDR1 SNHLY and CDR2 FYNNEI. The CDR3 consists of 15 residues. V was clipped by 2 bases and J by 7 bases; unmatched bases: 8. The CDR3 spells CASSEMAGGWGTQYF. CDR3 bases: TGTGCCAGCAGTGAAATGGCGGGGGGGTGGGGGACCCAGTACTTC.

This clonotype has ten or more counts. The rearrangement joins TRBV28 to TRBJ1-1; D unclear. Germline CDR1 is MDHEN and CDR2 is SYDVKM. The CDR3 has 11 residues. Trimming stripped 5 bases from V and 2 bases from J, with 3 bases between. The CDR3 reads CASSDNTEAFF. CDR3 DNA sequence: TGTGCCAGCAGTGACAACACTGAAGCTTTCTTT.

This clonotype was recorded many times. The CDR3 reads CASSQVMSLRSNEQFF. The CDR3 nucleotides read TGTGCCAGCAGCCAAGTCATGTCCTTAAGGTCCAATGAGCAGTTCTTC. This chain connects TRBV3-1 to TRBJ2-1; the D is unclear. V lost 1 base and J 6 bases, leaving 16 bases between the germline ends. The CDR3 loop spans 16 amino acids. Germline assignment: CDR1 LGHDT and CDR2 YNNKEL (reference sequence).

This clonotype was found many times. The chain employs TRBV28 and TRBJ2-4; possible D gene TRBD2, 6 bases. V dropped 2 bases and J dropped 0 bases, with 14 bases sitting between them. The CDR3 is 17 residues long. The germline V gene has CDR1 MDHEN and CDR2 SYDVKM. The CDR3: CASSLVVGRRAKNIQYF. DNA of the CDR3: TGTGCCAGCAGTTTAGTAGTCGGGAGACGAGCCAAAAACATTCAGTACTTC.

This clonotype was detected ten times or more. This chain connects TRBV12-3 or TRBV12-4 to TRBJ2-1; the match to TRBD2 covers 8 bases. This CDR3 contains 15 residues. The V gene end was trimmed by 6 bases and the J gene end by 1 base; junction bases not matched to a gene: 5. CDR3 in DNA: TGTGCCAGCAGCCGGACTAGCAGGTCCTACAATGAGCAGTTCTTC. Amino acids: CASSRTSRSYNEQFF.

With respect to this clonotype: This sequence may be a read error, since a much larger clone differs from it by one base. The chain recombines TRBV28 with TRBJ2-1, with 8 bases lining up with TRBD2. Germline V gene data show CDR1 as MDHEN and CDR2 as SYDVKM. The CDR3 is 15 amino acids. Here the CDR3 DNA reads TGTGCCAGCAGGACCGGGGGGGGGTCCTACAATGAGCAGTCCTTC. Amino acid sequence: CASRTGGGSYNEQSF.

Notes on this clonotype: A single base separates this from a much larger clone, so it may be a read error. The genes are TRBV20-1 and TRBJ1-2; D might be TRBD1 (5 bases). CDR3 length: 13 residues. Germline lookup yields CDR1 DFQATT and CDR2 SNEGSKA (reference sequence). In DNA form, the CDR3 reads TGCAGTGCTAGTTTGGGGCCTCCATATGGCTGCACCTTC. Its protein product is CSASLGPPYGCTF.

Comments on this clonotype: Possible read error: a much larger clone is one base away. The V and J genes are TRBV7-3 and TRBJ2-7; 9 nucleotides line up with TRBD2. The length of the CDR3 is 14 residues. CDR1 and CDR2 from the germline V gene are SGHTA and FQGTGA. The V gene end was trimmed by 3 bases and the J gene end by 7 bases; junction bases not matched to a gene: 7. Here the CDR3 DNA reads TGTGCCAGCAGCTTGGATCTAGCGGGGAATGAGCAGTACTTC. Protein product: CASSLDLAGNEQYF.

This clonotype was detected ten times or more. This sequence joins TRBV5-6 and TRBJ1-4; D gene unclear. This CDR3 contains 14 residues. The ends were cut back, 2 bases at V and 0 bases at J, with 5 bases in the middle. Germline assignment: CDR1 SGHDT and CDR2 YYEEEE. The CDR3 region has the DNA TGTGCCAGCAGCTTACGTTCAACTAATGAAAAACTGTTTTTT. It encodes CASSLRSTNEKLFF. The full variable domain, rest sourced from reference TRBV5-6 and TRBJ1-4, is DAGVTQSPTHLIKTRGQQVTLRCSPKSGHDTVSWYQQALGQGPQFIFQYYEEEERQRGNFPDRFSGHQFPNYSSELNVNALLLGDSALYLCASSLRSTNEKLFFGSGTQLSVL.

The rearrangement links TRBV19 to TRBJ1-1; D is unresolved. Germline V CDR1 and CDR2: LNHDA, SQIVND (reference sequence). With 5 bases removed from V and 10 bases from J, the gap between germline ends came to 11 bases. The CDR3 runs 11 residues. The CDR3 loop is CASSGQTRAFF. The CDR3 region has the DNA TGTGCCAGTAGTGGGCAAACACGAGCTTTCTTT.

This clonotype was observed many times. The rearrangement links TRBV5-1 to TRBJ2-1, with 8 bases lining up with TRBD2. V lost 5 bases to trimming and J lost 8 bases; unmatched junction nucleotides: 15. This CDR3 comprises 16 residues. CDR1 and CDR2 (germline): SGHRS, YFSETQ. The CDR3 DNA is TGCGCCAGCAGTTTGCCATCCCCGGGACTAGTGTATGAGCAGTTCTTC. Translated: CASSLPSPGLVYEQFF.

This clonotype turned up a few times. The rearrangement joins TRBV19 to TRBJ2-5, with a weak D call TRBD1 (5 bases). The CDR3 covers 15 residues. Looked up from germline, CDR1 is LNHDA and CDR2 is SQIVND (reference sequence). Trimming cost V 7 bases and J 7 bases, with 22 bases left between them. The CDR3 coding sequence is TGTGCCAGTACCCCAACACAGGATTCGGTTTGGACCCAGTACTTC. This gives the protein CASTPTQDSVWTQYF.

In this sample, this clonotype turned up many times. V usage is TRBV29-1 and J usage is TRBJ2-7; 7 bases fit TRBD1. The CDR3 spans 13 residues. V gave up 6 bases and J gave up 2 bases; unmatched junction bases: 7. CDR1 and CDR2 from the germline V gene are SQVTM and ANQGSEA. CDR3 residues: CSVAGTVTYEQYF. CDR3 DNA sequence: TGCAGCGTCGCCGGGACAGTGACCTACGAGCAGTACTTC.

This sequence joins TRBV18 and TRBJ1-1; D is uncertain. This CDR3 comprises 13 residues. Germline values: CDR1 KGHSH, CDR2 LQKENI. Trimming left V 2 bases short and J 6 bases short, with 10 bases between. The CDR3 nucleotides read TGTGCCAGCTCACCAGAAGGAGCTTCTGAAGCTTTCTTT. Translating it yields CASSPEGASEAFF.

The chain is built from TRBV29-1 and TRBJ1-1; D unclear. This CDR3 is built from 11 residues. CDR1 SQVTM and CDR2 ANQGSEA come from the germline V gene. Trimming pared 6 bases from V and 4 bases from J, leaving 9 bases between. The chain's CDR3 is CSVRVGTEAFF. The CDR3 DNA reads as TGCAGCGTACGGGTGGGCACTGAAGCTTTCTTT. The full variable domain, in which reference TRBV29-1 and TRBJ1-1 provide the parts outside the CDR3, is SAVISQKPSRDICQRGTSLTIQCQVDSQVTMMFWYRQQPGQSLTLIATANQGSEATYESGFVIDKFPISRPNLTFSTLTVSNMSPEDSSIYLCSVRVGTEAFFGQGTRLTVV.

This clonotype was picked up many times. The V gene is TRBV5-1, the J gene TRBJ2-2; 16 bases fit TRBD2. Germline values: CDR1 SGHRS, CDR2 YFSETQ. This CDR3 region has 19 residues. The J segment lost 7 bases and the V segment lost 0 bases, leaving 9 bases of the junction unmatched. CDR3 coding DNA: TGCGCCAGCAGCTTGGTCCCGGGACTAGCGGGAGGGCCGAGCGGGGAGCTGTTTTTT. As protein: CASSLVPGLAGGPSGELFF.

The chain recombines TRBV2 with TRBJ2-4; a weak D match, TRBD2 (5 bases). CDR1 and CDR2 from the germline V gene are SNHLY and FYNNEI. Trimming left V 10 bases short and J 3 bases short, with 16 bases between. The CDR3 loop spans 14 amino acids. The CDR3 DNA follows: TGTGCCACATCATCGGGGAATGGCAAAAACATTCAGTACTTC. As protein: CATSSGNGKNIQYF.

J is TRBJ1-2 and V is TRBV28, with TRBD1 matching over 11 bases. The CDR3 contains 17 residues. With V trimmed by 8 bases and J by 3 bases, 14 bases remained unmatched. CDR1 and CDR2 from the germline V gene are MDHEN and SYDVKM. The CDR3 sequence: CASLKDRGLPRDYGYTF. Here the CDR3 DNA reads TGTGCCAGCCTTAAGGACAGGGGGCTTCCGCGCGACTATGGCTACACCTTC.

This sequence joins TRBV10-2 and TRBJ1-1, with TRBD1 matching 12 bases. The CDR3 is 18 residues long. V was clipped by 6 bases and J by 1 base; unmatched bases: 12. CDR1 and CDR2 (germline): WSHSY, SAAADI. The CDR3 is CASRGFRDRGPGNTEAFF. CDR3 nucleotide sequence: TGCGCCAGCAGGGGCTTCAGGGACAGGGGGCCCGGGAACACTGAAGCTTTCTTT.

The chain employs TRBV12-3 or TRBV12-4 and TRBJ2-7; D may correspond to TRBD1 or TRBD2 (5 bases each). Trimming cost V 1 base and J 2 bases, with 9 bases left between them. There are 14 residues in the CDR3. Here the CDR3 DNA reads TGTGCCAGCAGTTTAGGGGACGGAGCCTACGAGCAGTACTTC. Translating gives CASSLGDGAYEQYF.

This clonotype was picked up many times. The chain is built from TRBV20-1 and TRBJ1-1; D is ambiguous. V was shortened by 6 bases and J by 3 bases, with 14 bases between the two germline ends. CDR1 and CDR2 from the germline V gene are DFQATT and SNEGSKA (reference sequence). This CDR3 has 13 amino acids. In DNA form, the CDR3 reads TGCAGTGCACCCGCAAGGAGGGACACTGAAGCTTTCTTT. Its protein product is CSAPARRDTEAFF.

This clonotype was recorded a few times. V usage is TRBV5-8 and J usage is TRBJ2-3; D gene unclear. Trimming stripped 4 bases from V and 0 bases from J, with 12 bases between. CDR3 length equals 15 residues. The germline CDR1 and CDR2 sequences are SGHTS and YDEGEE. The CDR3 DNA is TGTGCCAGCAGCACGGACGGGTTTAGCACAGATACGCAGTATTTT. It translates to CASSTDGFSTDTQYF.

This clonotype was found a few times. This rearrangement joins TRBV20-1 to TRBJ2-6; a weak D match, TRBD2 (5 bases). Trimming removed 4 bases from V and 0 bases from J, with 7 bases in between. The CDR3 has 14 residues. CDR1 is DFQATT and CDR2 is SNEGSKA in the germline V gene (reference sequence). The CDR3 loop reads CSAIGVSGANVLTF. CDR3 bases: TGCAGTGCTATCGGGGTCTCTGGGGCCAACGTCCTGACTTTC.

This clonotype was counted ten times or more. The chain joins TRBV4-2 to TRBJ2-3, with D perhaps assigned TRBD1 or TRBD2 (6 bases each). CDR1 and CDR2 from the germline V gene are LGHNA and YNFKEQ. CDR3 length: 16 amino acids. V was pared by 1 base and J by 1 base, with 12 bases between. CDR3 amino acids: CASSQVWGAGTDTQYF. The CDR3 DNA reads TGTGCCAGCAGCCAAGTGTGGGGGGCCGGCACAGATACGCAGTATTTT.